This entry describes one TCR beta chain. This sample was included in a study of T cells in Graves' hyperthyroidism and ophthalmopathy. Amplification targeted TCR beta CDR3 regions from RNA transcripts. TCR CDR3 regions were first amplified by RT-PCR with HTBI primers. TCRdb passed the multiplex PCR reads through MiXCR, listing each CDR3 protein once. The sample shows 730,000 or so distinct CDR3 sequences, under 20% of them seen only once. This CDR3 region has 15 residues. Germline values: CDR1 MNHEY, CDR2 SVGEGT. V was pared by 3 bases and J by 4 bases, with 5 bases of the junction left unmatched. The chain employs TRBV6-2 or TRBV6-3 and TRBJ1-4, with 7 bases matching TRBD1. The sequence derives from a woman between 50 and 59 years old with Graves' hyperthyroidism that later progressed to Graves' ophthalmopathy. The sample taken for sequencing was blood. The CDR3 sequence: CASSYSTGFNEKLFF. The CDR3 region has the DNA TGTGCCAGCAGTTATTCGACAGGGTTTAATGAAAAACTGTTTTTT.